Reported below is one T cell receptor beta chain. The germline V gene has CDR1 SGHRS and CDR2 YFSETQ. CDR3 size: 16 residues. V was shortened by 4 bases and J by 0 bases, with 14 bases between the two germline ends. This entry is derived from a study of blood T cell repertoires in COVID-19. Data came from immunoSEQ multiplex PCR; TCRdb stores just in-frame clones and leaves some out. The table records 45,000 to 50,000 clones, 65% to 85% of them present only once. Sequencing input: peripheral blood. The receptor was derived from a man older than 75 in a cohort sampled during active COVID-19. The chain has TRBV5-1 and TRBJ1-3, with D tentatively TRBD1 (6 bases). The CDR3 nucleotides read TGCGCCAGCAGCCGGACCTCGACAGGCTCTGGAAACACCATATATTTT. This gives the protein CASSRTSTGSGNTIYF.